This TCR beta chain was identified in a study of OX40 agonist ivuxolimab in advanced cancers. In the study overall: At doses from 0.01 to 10 mg/kg, patients were given intravenous ivuxolimab every 2 weeks.

V lost 1 base, J lost 4 bases, and 10 bases lay in between. CDR1 and CDR2 (germline): MDHEN, SYDVKM. CDR3 size: 14 residues. Sequenced by immunoSEQ multiplex PCR; TCRdb stores in-frame clones only, minus some. This sample carries about 62,000 clones, 75% to 85% of them seen once, and the ten largest clones take roughly 11%. The sample here was CD4+ or CD8+ T cells sorted from blood, taken in a trial of the OX40 agonist ivuxolimab. This chain links TRBV28 with TRBJ1-2; D is perhaps TRBD1 (5 bases). The TCR originated in an adult with an advanced solid tumor such as melanoma, head and neck, liver or kidney cancer. The CDR3 region has the DNA TGTGCCAGCAGTTTATCGGGGCCCGGCTATGGCTACACCTTC. It codes for CASSLSGPGYGYTF.